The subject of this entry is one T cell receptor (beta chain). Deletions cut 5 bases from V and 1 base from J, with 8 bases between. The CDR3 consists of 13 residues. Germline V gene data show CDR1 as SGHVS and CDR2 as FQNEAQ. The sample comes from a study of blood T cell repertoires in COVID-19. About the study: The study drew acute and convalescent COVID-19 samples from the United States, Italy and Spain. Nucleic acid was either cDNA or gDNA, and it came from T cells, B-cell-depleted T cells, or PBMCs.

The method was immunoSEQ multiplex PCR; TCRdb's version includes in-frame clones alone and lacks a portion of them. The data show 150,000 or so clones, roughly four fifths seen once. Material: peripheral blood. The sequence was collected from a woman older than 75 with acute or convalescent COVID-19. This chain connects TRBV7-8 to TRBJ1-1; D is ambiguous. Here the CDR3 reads CASSPEPNTEAFF. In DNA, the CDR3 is TGTGCCAGCAGCCCTGAGCCGAACACTGAAGCTTTCTTT.